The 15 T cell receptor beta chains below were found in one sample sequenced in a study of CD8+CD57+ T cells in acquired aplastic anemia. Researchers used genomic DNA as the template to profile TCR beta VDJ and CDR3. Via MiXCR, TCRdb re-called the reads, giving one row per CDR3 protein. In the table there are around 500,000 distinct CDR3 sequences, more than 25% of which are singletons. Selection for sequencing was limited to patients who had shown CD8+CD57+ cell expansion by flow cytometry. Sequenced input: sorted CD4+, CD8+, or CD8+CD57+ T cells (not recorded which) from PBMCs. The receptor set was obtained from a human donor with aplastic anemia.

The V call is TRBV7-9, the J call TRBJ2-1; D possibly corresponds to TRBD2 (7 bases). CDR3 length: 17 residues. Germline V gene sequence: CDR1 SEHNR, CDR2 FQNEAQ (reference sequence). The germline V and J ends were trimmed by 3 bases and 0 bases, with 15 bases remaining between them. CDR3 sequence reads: CASSLGGGASSYNEQFF. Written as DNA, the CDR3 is TGTGCCAGCAGCTTGGGTGGGGGGGCGAGCTCCTACAATGAGCAGTTCTTC.

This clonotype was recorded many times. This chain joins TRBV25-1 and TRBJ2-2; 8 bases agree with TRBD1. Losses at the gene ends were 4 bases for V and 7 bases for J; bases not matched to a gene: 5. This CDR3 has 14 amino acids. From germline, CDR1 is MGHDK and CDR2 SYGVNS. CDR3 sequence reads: CASSVQGAGGELFF. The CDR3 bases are TGTGCCAGCAGTGTCCAGGGGGCGGGCGGGGAGCTGTTTTTT. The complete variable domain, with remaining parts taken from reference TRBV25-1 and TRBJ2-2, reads EADIYQTPRYLVIGTGKKITLECSQTMGHDKMYWYQQDPGMELHLIHYSYGVNSTEKGDLSSESTVSRIRTEHFPLTLESARPSHTSQYLCASSVQGAGGELFFGEGSRLTVL.

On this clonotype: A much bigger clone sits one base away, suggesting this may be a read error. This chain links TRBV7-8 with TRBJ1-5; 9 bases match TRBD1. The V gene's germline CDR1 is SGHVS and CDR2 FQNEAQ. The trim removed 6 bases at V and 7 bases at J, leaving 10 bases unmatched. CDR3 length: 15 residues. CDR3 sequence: CASRSGTGILQPQHF. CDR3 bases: TGTGCCAGCAGATCCGGGACAGGGATTTTGCAGCCCCAGCATTTT. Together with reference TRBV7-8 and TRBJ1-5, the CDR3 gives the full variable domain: GAGVSQSPRYKVAKRGQDVALRCDPISGHVSLFWYQQALGQGPEFLTYFQNEAQLDKSGLPSDRFFAERPEGSVSTLKIQRTQQEDSAVYLCASRSGTGILQPQHFGDGTRLSIL.

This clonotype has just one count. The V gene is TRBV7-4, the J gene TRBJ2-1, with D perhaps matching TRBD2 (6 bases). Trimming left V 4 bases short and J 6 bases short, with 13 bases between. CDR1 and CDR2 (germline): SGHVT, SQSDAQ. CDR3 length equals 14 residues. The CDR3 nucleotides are TGTGCCAGCAGCTCCCTTGGAGGGGTCAATGAGCAGTTCTTC. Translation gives CASSSLGGVNEQFF. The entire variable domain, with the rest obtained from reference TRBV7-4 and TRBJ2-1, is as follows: GAGVSQSPRYKVAKRGRDVALRCDSISGHVTLYWYRQTLGQGSEVLTYSQSDAQRDKSGRPSGRFSAERPERSVSTLKIQRTEQGDSAVYLCASSSLGGVNEQFFGPGTRLTVL.

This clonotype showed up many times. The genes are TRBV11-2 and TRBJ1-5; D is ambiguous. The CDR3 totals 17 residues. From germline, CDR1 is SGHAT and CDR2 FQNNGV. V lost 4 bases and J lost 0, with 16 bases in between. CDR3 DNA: TGTGCCAGCAGCTCTACCAGGCCCGGGTCTAGCAATCAGCCCCAGCATTTT. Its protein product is CASSSTRPGSSNQPQHF.

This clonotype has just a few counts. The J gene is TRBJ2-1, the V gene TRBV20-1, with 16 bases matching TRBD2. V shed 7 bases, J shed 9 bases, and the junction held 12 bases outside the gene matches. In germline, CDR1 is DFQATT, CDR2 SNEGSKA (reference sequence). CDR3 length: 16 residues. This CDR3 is CSEGTSGRAGGGEQFF. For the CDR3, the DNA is TGCAGTGAAGGGACTAGCGGGAGGGCCGGTGGGGGTGAGCAGTTCTTC.

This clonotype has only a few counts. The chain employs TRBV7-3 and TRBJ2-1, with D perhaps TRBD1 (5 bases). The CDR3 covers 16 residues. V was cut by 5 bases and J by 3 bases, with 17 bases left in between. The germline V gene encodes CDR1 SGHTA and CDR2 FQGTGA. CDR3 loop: CASSPGAAVGYNEQFF. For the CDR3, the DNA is TGTGCCAGCAGCCCTGGGGCAGCAGTGGGCTACAATGAGCAGTTCTTC.

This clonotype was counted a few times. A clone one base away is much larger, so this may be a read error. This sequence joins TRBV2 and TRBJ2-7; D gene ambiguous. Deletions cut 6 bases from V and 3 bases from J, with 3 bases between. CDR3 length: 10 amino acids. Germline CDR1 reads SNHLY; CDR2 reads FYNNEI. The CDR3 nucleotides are TGTGCCAGCAGGGACTACGAGCAGTACTTC. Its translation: CASRDYEQYF.

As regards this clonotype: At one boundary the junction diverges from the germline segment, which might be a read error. Here the CDR3 reads CASKEGAHSYEQYF. The DNA for the CDR3 is TGCGCCAGCAAAGAAGGGGCCCACTCCTACGAGCAGTACTTC. The chain joins TRBV15 to TRBJ2-7, with D tentatively TRBD1 (5 bases). In germline, CDR1 is LNHNV, CDR2 YYDKDF (reference sequence). The CDR3 has 14 residues.

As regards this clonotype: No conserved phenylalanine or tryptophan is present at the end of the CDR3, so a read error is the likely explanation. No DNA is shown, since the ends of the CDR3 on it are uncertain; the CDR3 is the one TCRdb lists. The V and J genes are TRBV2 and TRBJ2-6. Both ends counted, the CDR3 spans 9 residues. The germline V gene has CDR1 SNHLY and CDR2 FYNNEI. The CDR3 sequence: CASRAIGTS.

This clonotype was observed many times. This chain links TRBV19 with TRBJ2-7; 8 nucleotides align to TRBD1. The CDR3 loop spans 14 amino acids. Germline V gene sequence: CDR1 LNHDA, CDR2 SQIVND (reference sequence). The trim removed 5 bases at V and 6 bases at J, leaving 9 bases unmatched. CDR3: CASSGEGQVGEQYF. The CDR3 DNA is TGTGCCAGTAGTGGCGAGGGACAGGTTGGCGAGCAGTACTTC.

The chain's CDR3 is CASRRDLVDEQFF. CDR3 DNA: TGTGCCAGCAGGCGGGACCTCGTCGATGAGCAGTTCTTC. The chain links TRBV6-2 or TRBV6-3 to TRBJ2-1, with a possible D match to TRBD2 (6 bases). The V end lost 6 bases, the J end lost 8 bases, and 14 bases lay between the germline ends. CDR1 MNHEY and CDR2 SVGEGT come from the germline V gene. CDR3 size: 13 residues.

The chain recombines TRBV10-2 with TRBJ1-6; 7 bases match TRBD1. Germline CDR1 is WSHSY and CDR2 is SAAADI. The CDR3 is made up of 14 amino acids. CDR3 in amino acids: CVISDREMRSPLHF. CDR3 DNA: TGCGTCATCAGTGACAGGGAAATGAGGTCACCCCTCCACTTT.

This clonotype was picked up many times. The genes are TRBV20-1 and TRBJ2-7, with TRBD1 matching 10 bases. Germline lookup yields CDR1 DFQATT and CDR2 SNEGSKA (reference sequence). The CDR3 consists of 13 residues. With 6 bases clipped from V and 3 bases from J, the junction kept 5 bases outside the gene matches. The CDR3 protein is CSASTGGSYEQYF. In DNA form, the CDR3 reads TGCAGTGCATCGACAGGGGGCAGCTACGAGCAGTACTTC.

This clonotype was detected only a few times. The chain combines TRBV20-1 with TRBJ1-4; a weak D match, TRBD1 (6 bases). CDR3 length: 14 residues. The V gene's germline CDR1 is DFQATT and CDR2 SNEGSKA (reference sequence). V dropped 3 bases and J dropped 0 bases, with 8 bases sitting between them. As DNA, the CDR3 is TGCAGTGCTAGGGGGGGGCCAACTAATGAAAAACTGTTTTTT. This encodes CSARGGPTNEKLFF.